The rows below give T cell receptor beta chains drawn from one sample of a study of shared clonotypes between healthy human individuals. Profiling relied on immunoSEQ multiplex PCR, and the TCRdb table lists in-frame clones only, not all of them. This sample carries some 1,600,000 clones, roughly 98% of them seen once, and the ten largest clones take less than 0.55%. What was sequenced was naive CD4+ T cells sorted from blood. The receptors come from a man aged 25-45 years in good health. Each CDR3 is given with its conserved first and last residue. Each record gives: clone size, J gene, V gene, D gene, CDR3 DNA, CDR3 protein. A D gene is named only where the DNA matches it firmly. The size of a clone is reported for some rows only, either as once, few or many, or as a class for expanded clones.

>NA|TRBJ2-1|TRBV2|TRBD2
TGTGCCAGCAGGACGCTACCTAGCGGGGGATTCAATGAGCAGTTCTTC
CASRTLPSGGFNEQFF
>NA|TRBJ2-2|TRBV5-1|NA
TGCGCCAGCAGCGGTTTGAGGGGGACGAACACCGGGGAGCTGTTTTTT
CASSGLRGTNTGELFF
>NA|TRBJ2-7|TRBV7-9|NA
TGTGCCAGCAGCCCCCGGGAGCTAAGGACCTACGAGCAGTACTTC
CASSPRELRTYEQYF
>NA|TRBJ2-7|TRBV29-1|NA
TGCAGCGTCAAAGAGATCGATCCCTACGAGCAGTACTTC
CSVKEIDPYEQYF
>NA|TRBJ1-5|TRBV28|TRBD1
TGTGCCAGCAGTTTATCCGAAATATTTTGGACAGGGTCCAATCAGCCCCAGCATTTT
CASSLSEIFWTGSNQPQHF
>NA|TRBJ2-7|TRBV29-1|TRBD1
TGCAGCGTCGGGACAGGGGAACGATACGAGCAGTACTTC
CSVGTGERYEQYF
>NA|TRBJ2-5|TRBV28|TRBD1
TGTGCCAGCACTAGGGGGCACGGGCAAGAGACCCAGTACTTC
CASTRGHGQETQYF
>NA|TRBJ1-5|TRBV28|NA
TGTGCCAGTCTCCCGCACGCCCGGGACAAATATAGCAATCAGCCCCAGCATTTT
CASLPHARDKYSNQPQHF
>NA|TRBJ2-7|TRBV19|TRBD2
TGTGCCAGTAGCCCTGGACTAGCGGGATTACTCTACGAGCAGTACTTC
CASSPGLAGLLYEQYF
>NA|TRBJ2-7|TRBV9|TRBD1
TGTGCCAGCAGCGTTACAGGGGACGAGCAGTACTTC
CASSVTGDEQYF
>NA|TRBJ1-2|TRBV6-6|NA
TGTGCCAGCAGTTACTCTCAGAGCTCCAAGTCCTATGGCTACACCTTC
CASSYSQSSKSYGYTF
>NA|TRBJ2-1|TRBV5-1|TRBD2
TGCGCCAGCAGCTTGGCTAGCGGGGTTTATGAGCAGTTCTTC
CASSLASGVYEQFF
>NA|TRBJ1-2|TRBV28|TRBD1
TGTGCCAGCAGCTTGGGGACAGGCGTCGGCTACACCTTC
CASSLGTGVGYTF
>NA|TRBJ2-3|TRBV9|TRBD2
TGTGCCAGCAGCAATCGACTAGCGGGTAGGCAGGTTACGCAGTATTTT
CASSNRLAGRQVTQYF
>once|TRBJ2-1|TRBV14|NA
TGTGCCAGCAGCCAGAAGCGCGGCAATGAGCAGTTCTTC
CASSQKRGNEQFF
>once|TRBJ1-2|TRBV18|NA
TGTGCCAGCTCACCAAACCAACTCTCTGGACGTCGCGACTACACCTTC
CASSPNQLSGRRDYTF
>NA|TRBJ2-3|TRBV18|TRBD2
TGTGCCAGCTCACCATTAGCGGGAGTAGATACGCAGTATTTT
CASSPLAGVDTQYF
>once|TRBJ2-5|TRBV6-5|NA
TGTGCCAGCCGACCGGGACTGATTGAAGAGACCCAGTACTTC
CASRPGLIEETQYF
>NA|TRBJ2-4|TRBV5-1|NA
TGCGCCAGCAGCTTGGTGGGCGGATCCCGACAAAACATTCAGTACTTC
CASSLVGGSRQNIQYF
>NA|TRBJ2-1|TRBV11-3|NA
TGTGCCAGCAGCCTTACGAATGAGCAGTTCTTC
CASSLTNEQFF
>NA|TRBJ2-6|TRBV28|NA
TGTGCCAGCAGCCTTGTTTTTCCTGGGGCCAACGTCCTGACTTTC
CASSLVFPGANVLTF
>NA|TRBJ2-3|TRBV11-2|TRBD1
TGTGCCAGCAGCCCATGGGACAGGGCGACAGATACGCAGTATTTT
CASSPWDRATDTQYF
>NA|TRBJ1-1|TRBV29-1|TRBD1
TGCAGCGTACGGACAGGCAACTATGAGGGCACTGAAGCTTTCTTT
CSVRTGNYEGTEAFF
>NA|TRBJ2-7|TRBV5-1|TRBD2
TGCGCCAGCAGCTTGACTAGCGGGGTCTACGAGCAGTACTTC
CASSLTSGVYEQYF
>NA|TRBJ2-3|TRBV9|NA
TGTGCCAGCAGCGTAGGACTTTCTAGCACAGATACGCAGTATTTT
CASSVGLSSTDTQYF
>NA|TRBJ2-5|TRBV4-2|TRBD2
TGTGCCAGCAGCCAAGAGACCGCGGGAGGGACCCAGTACTTC
CASSQETAGGTQYF
>NA|TRBJ2-3|TRBV28|TRBD2
TGTGCCAGCAGTGGTTTTGGAGCGGGAGAGGGCACAGATACGCAGTATTTT
CASSGFGAGEGTDTQYF
>NA|TRBJ1-5|TRBV6-4|NA
TGTGCCAGCAGGGGTAGCAATCAGCCCCAGCATTTT
CASRGSNQPQHF
>NA|TRBJ2-7|TRBV9|TRBD1
TGTGCCAGCAGCTCCGGGACAGGGCGAGACTACGAGCAGTACTTC
CASSSGTGRDYEQYF
>NA|TRBJ2-1|TRBV9|TRBD2
TGTGCCAGCAGCCCCTATGGATGGCGGGAGTCAATAAACAATGAGCAGTTCTTC
CASSPYGWRESINNEQFF
>NA|TRBJ2-2|TRBV28|NA
TGTGCCAGCAGTCCGGGGTCTTCAGCGAACACCGGGGAGCTGTTTTTT
CASSPGSSANTGELFF
>once|TRBJ2-3|TRBV28|TRBD2
TGTGCCAGTCAGTTCTCGGGAGGGGGGACAGATACGCAGTATTTT
CASQFSGGGTDTQYF
>NA|TRBJ2-5|TRBV27|NA
TGTGCCAGCAGACCGGTTCGACTTCTCGGGGCGCCGGAGACCCAGTACTTC
CASRPVRLLGAPETQYF
>NA|TRBJ2-3|TRBV30|NA
TGTGCCTGGAGTCGCGACTTCCCCGAAGATACGCAGTATTTT
CAWSRDFPEDTQYF
>NA|TRBJ2-7|TRBV5-6|TRBD2
TGTGCCAGCAGCCCCCCGGGACTAGCGGGATCCTACGAGCAGTACTTC
CASSPPGLAGSYEQYF
>NA|TRBJ1-1|TRBV7-2|NA
TGTGCCAGCAGCTATGACAGGAGTACTGAAGCTTTCTTT
CASSYDRSTEAFF
>NA|TRBJ1-2|TRBV10-3|NA
TGTGCCATCAGTGAGGTGATGGGGGGCTTGGGAACTAACTATGGCTACACCTTC
CAISEVMGGLGTNYGYTF
>NA|TRBJ1-5|TRBV10-3|NA
TGTGCCATCAGCGGGGCAAACCAGCCCCAGCATTTT
CAISGANQPQHF
>once|TRBJ1-4|TRBV5-4|TRBD1
TGTGCCAGCAGCTTGCCCGGACAGGCAACTAATGAAAAACTGTTTTTT
CASSLPGQATNEKLFF
>NA|TRBJ2-2|TRBV11-3|NA
TGTGCCAGCAGCTTGACTAGCACCGGGGAGCTGTTTTTT
CASSLTSTGELFF
>NA|TRBJ2-7|TRBV28|NA
TGTGCCAGCAAATCCCGCTACGAGCAGTACTTC
CASKSRYEQYF
>NA|TRBJ1-1|TRBV4-3|NA
TGCGCCAGCAGCCAAGATGGGGAAGGGGTAAAAGCTTTCTTT
CASSQDGEGVKAFF
>NA|TRBJ2-1|TRBV29-1|NA
TGCAGCGCTAGCCGGGGCCAGAAACTGGACAATGAGCAGTTCTTC
CSASRGQKLDNEQFF
>NA|TRBJ2-3|TRBV5-8|TRBD2
TGTGCCAGCAGCCCCCGGGACTACTTCACAGATACGCAGTATTTT
CASSPRDYFTDTQYF
>once|TRBJ1-1|TRBV27|TRBD1
TGTGCCAGCAGTTTCTCCCGGACAGGCCGGCCGAACACTGAAGCTTTCTTT
CASSFSRTGRPNTEAFF
>NA|TRBJ2-7|TRBV6-5|NA
TGTGCCAGCAGCCGCCTAAGGGTGGGGTCCTACGAGCAGTACTTC
CASSRLRVGSYEQYF
>NA|TRBJ2-5|TRBV28|NA
TGTGCCAGCAGTTTATATCGGGGTCGGTTCTTAGAGACCCAGTACTTC
CASSLYRGRFLETQYF
>NA|TRBJ2-7|TRBV5-6|NA
TGTGCCAGCAGCTTTCGGCTTAGGGAGCAGTACTTC
CASSFRLREQYF
>NA|TRBJ2-7|TRBV19|NA
TGTGCCGGACTCTACGAGCAGTACTTC
CAGLYEQYF
>NA|TRBJ2-7|TRBV28|NA
TGTGCCGTGTTAGCCGACTACGAGCAGTACTTC
CAVLADYEQYF
>NA|TRBJ1-3|TRBV5-1|NA
TGCGCCAGCAGCTCGGACAGCTTCTCTGGAAACACCATATATTTT
CASSSDSFSGNTIYF
>NA|TRBJ2-3|TRBV4-1|TRBD2
TGCGCCGCATCCCGGCTAGCGGGTTTAAATACGCAGTATTTT
CAASRLAGLNTQYF
>NA|TRBJ2-7|TRBV15|NA
TGTGCCACCAGCAGGCCAGGATACGAGCAGTACTTC
CATSRPGYEQYF